One sample yielded the 14 T cell receptor beta chains listed below, sequenced in a study of CD8 T cells in ankylosing spondylitis. Study results and limitations: Roughly eight highly homologous variants made up a TCR beta motif that seemed to typify ankylosing spondylitis blood.

No antigen has been assigned to these receptors. TCRdb recomputed calls from the 5' RACE reads with MiXCR, one row per CDR3 protein. The sample yields approximately 500,000 distinct CDR3 sequences, about 12% seen once. The specimen sequenced was blood, either unsorted or a sorted T cell fraction (not recorded which). The receptor source for this set is a male donor with ankylosing spondylitis.

The J gene is TRBJ2-7, the V gene TRBV7-2, with D perhaps TRBD1 (5 bases). The CDR3 contains 13 residues. Germline loops: CDR1 SGHTA, CDR2 FQGNSA. The V and J ends lost 2 bases and 4 bases respectively, with 9 bases between them. The CDR3 here is CASSLRAGYEQYV. CDR3 coding DNA: TGTGCCAGCAGCTTAAGGGCAGGGTACGAGCAGTACGTC.

This clonotype came up many times. The chain uses TRBV28 and TRBJ1-2; no clear D gene. Trimming cost V 3 bases and J 5 bases, with 16 bases left between them. Per the germline V gene, CDR1 is MDHEN and CDR2 is SYDVKM. The CDR3 consists of 15 residues. The CDR3 DNA sequence: TGTGCCAGCAGTTTTCACCAACCAGGCGCATATGGCTACACCTTC. Its translation: CASSFHQPGAYGYTF.

This clonotype has a handful of counts. The chain carries TRBV13 and TRBJ1-2; no firm D call. Germline V gene lookup returns CDR1 PRHDT and CDR2 FYEKMQ (reference sequence). The CDR3 is 14 residues long. Between the trimmed V and J ends, which lost 0 bases and 6 bases, there was a span of 11 bases. The CDR3 here is CASSLGRRSDGYTF. CDR3 coding DNA: TGTGCCAGCAGCTTAGGGCGGAGGTCGGATGGCTACACCTTC.

The chain combines TRBV12-3 or TRBV12-4 with TRBJ2-2; D remains unclear. Trimming took 6 bases from V and 1 from J, leaving 12 bases between them. CDR3 length: 15 amino acids. CDR3 nucleotides: TGTGCCAGCAGCCCCGGCTGGAGGAACACCGGGGAGCTGTTTTTT. This translates into CASSPGWRNTGELFF.

This sequence joins TRBV15 and TRBJ1-1; D is undetermined. This CDR3 is 13 amino acids long. Trimming removed 0 bases at V and 0 bases at J, with 2 bases between. The germline gives CDR1 LNHNV, CDR2 YYDKDF (reference sequence). The CDR3 is CATSREVNTEAFF. The CDR3, as DNA: TGTGCCACCAGCAGAGAAGTGAACACTGAAGCTTTCTTT.

This clonotype has only a few counts. V and J are TRBV27 and TRBJ1-1, with a possible D match to TRBD1 (5 bases). CDR1 and CDR2 (germline): MNHEY, SMNVEV (reference sequence). Trimming removed 5 bases at V and 10 bases at J, with 14 bases between. The CDR3 sequence is 12 residues long. Here the CDR3 DNA reads TGTGCCAGCAGTCCAGGACAATATGTAGCTTTCTTT. Translated: CASSPGQYVAFF.

This clonotype was seen a handful of times. This chain uses TRBV11-2 with TRBJ2-7, with no clear D. The V end was cut by 0 bases, the J end by 3 bases, with 6 bases between. The CDR3 spans 13 residues. Per the germline V gene, CDR1 is SGHAT and CDR2 is FQNNGV. CDR3 DNA sequence: TGTGCCAGCAGCTTAGACGCAGTCTACGAGCAGTACGTC. Amino acid sequence: CASSLDAVYEQYV.

The chain uses TRBV6-1 and TRBJ1-1, with TRBD1 matching over 7 bases. CDR1 is MNHNS, CDR2 SASEGT, per germline. Trimming removed 6 bases from V and 1 base from J; junction bases left unmatched: 5. This CDR3 is 14 amino acids long. CDR3 protein: CASSRGARNTEAFF. CDR3 DNA sequence: TGTGCCAGCAGCAGGGGGGCCCGGAACACTGAAGCTTTCTTT.

This clonotype showed up just once. The chain carries TRBV6-1 and TRBJ1-1; TRBD1 might be the D (5 bases). CDR1 MNHNS and CDR2 SASEGT come from the germline V gene. The germline V and J ends were trimmed by 3 bases and 5 bases, with 10 bases remaining between them. The CDR3 extends over 13 amino acids. CDR3 residues: CASSDQGPTEAFF. The CDR3 bases are TGTGCCAGCAGTGACCAGGGACCTACTGAAGCTTTCTTT.

This clonotype was picked up a small number of times. The CDR3 DNA follows: TGTGCCAGCAGCTGGACAGGGGTGGGCAAAAACATTCAGTACTTC. This sequence encodes CASSWTGVGKNIQYF. The V call is TRBV7-8, the J call TRBJ2-4, with 9 bases lining up with TRBD1. Per germline, CDR1 SGHVS and CDR2 FQNEAQ. CDR3 length: 15 amino acids. With V trimmed by 4 bases and J by 3 bases, 4 bases remained unmatched.

This clonotype has a count of ten or more. This chain links TRBV29-1 with TRBJ2-5, with D possibly TRBD2 on 5 matching bases. Germline loops: CDR1 SQVTM, CDR2 ANQGSEA. Trimming took 4 bases from V and 4 from J, leaving 13 bases between them. There are 13 residues in the CDR3. The CDR3 is CSVAGVPSETQYF. CDR3 nucleotides: TGCAGCGTTGCCGGGGTACCATCAGAGACCCAGTACTTC.

The chain is built from TRBV2 and TRBJ2-7; tentatively, D is TRBD1 or TRBD2 (6 bases each). The CDR3 spans 13 residues. The V gene lost 9 bases and the J gene lost 0 bases, with 12 bases spanning the gap. Germline V gene lookup returns CDR1 SNHLY and CDR2 FYNNEI. The CDR3 reads CASKQGGSYEQYF. As DNA, the CDR3 is TGTGCCAGTAAACAGGGAGGCTCCTACGAGCAGTACTTC.

The chain employs TRBV28 and TRBJ2-6, with a weak D call TRBD1 (6 bases). Germline V CDR1 and CDR2: MDHEN, SYDVKM. V lost 6 bases and J 2 bases, leaving 29 bases between the germline ends. The CDR3 totals 21 residues. The CDR3 DNA sequence: TGTGCCAGCAGCCCTTTACCCTATTGGGGGCTTGGGGTCCCTGGGGCCAACGTCCTGACTTTC. It translates to CASSPLPYWGLGVPGANVLTF.

This clonotype was picked up many times. This chain uses TRBV27 with TRBJ2-6; the match to TRBD2 covers 7 bases. The CDR3 has 17 amino acids. The germline CDR1 and CDR2 sequences are MNHEY and SMNVEV (reference sequence). The ends lost 5 bases at V and 0 bases at J; junction bases unmatched: 7. The CDR3 region is CASSHDAGDSGANVLTF. For the CDR3, the DNA is TGTGCCAGCAGTCATGATGCGGGGGACTCTGGGGCCAACGTCCTGACTTTC.